This TCR beta chain stems from a study of blood T cell repertoires in COVID-19. Across the whole study: COVID-19 samples, acute and convalescent, were from the United States, Italy and Spain. Sample material is recorded as cDNA or gDNA derived from T cells, B-cell-depleted T cells, or PBMCs.

The length of the CDR3 is 18 residues. Germline assignment: CDR1 SGHTS and CDR2 YDEGEE. Trimming removed 0 bases from V and 0 bases from J; junction bases left unmatched: 6. The authors' processing: Nucleated cell number was recorded as an estimate derived from reference gene primer amplification. Profiling relied on immunoSEQ multiplex PCR, and the TCRdb table lists in-frame clones only, not all of them. That table supplies the V and J calls and clone size; D and trimming were determined from the DNA. The table lists 90,000 or so clones, around 87% of them singletons, with approximately 18% in the top ten. In its sample, this clone was seen once.

The specimen sequenced was peripheral blood. This rearrangement joins TRBV5-8 to TRBJ2-3; 11 positions match TRBD2. This TCR came from a human donor in a cohort sampled during active COVID-19. The CDR3 bases are TGTGCCAGCAGCTTGGTACTAGCGGGGGCATCTAGCACAGATACGCAGTATTTT. Encoded protein: CASSLVLAGASSTDTQYF. Filled out from reference TRBV5-8 and TRBJ2-3, the complete variable domain reads EAGVTQSPTHLIKTRGQQATLRCSPISGHTSVYWYQQALGLGLQFLLWYDEGEERNRGNFPPRFSGRQFPNYSSELNVNALELEDSALYLCASSLVLAGASSTDTQYFGPGTRLTVL.